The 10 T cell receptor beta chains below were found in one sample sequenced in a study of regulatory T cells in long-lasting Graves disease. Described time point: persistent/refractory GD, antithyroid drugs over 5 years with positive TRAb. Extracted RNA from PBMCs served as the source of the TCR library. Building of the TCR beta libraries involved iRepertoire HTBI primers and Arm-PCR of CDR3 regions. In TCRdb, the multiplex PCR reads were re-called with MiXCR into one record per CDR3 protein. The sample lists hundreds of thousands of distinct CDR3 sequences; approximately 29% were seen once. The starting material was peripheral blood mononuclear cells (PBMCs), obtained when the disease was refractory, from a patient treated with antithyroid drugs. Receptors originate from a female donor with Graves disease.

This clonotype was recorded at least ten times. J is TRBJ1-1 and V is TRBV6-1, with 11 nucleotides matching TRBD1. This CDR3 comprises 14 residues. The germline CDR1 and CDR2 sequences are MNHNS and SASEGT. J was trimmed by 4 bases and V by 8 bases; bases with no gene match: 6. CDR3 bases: TGTGCCAGCCACATAGGGACAGGGGGCACTGAAGCTTTCTTT. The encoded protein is CASHIGTGGTEAFF.

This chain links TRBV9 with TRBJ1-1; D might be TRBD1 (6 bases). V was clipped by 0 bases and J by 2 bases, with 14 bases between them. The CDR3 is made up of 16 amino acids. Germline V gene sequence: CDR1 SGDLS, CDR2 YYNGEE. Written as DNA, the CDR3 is TGTGCCAGCAGCGTAGGAGGGGGTATCGGCAACACTGAAGCTTTCTTT. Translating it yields CASSVGGGIGNTEAFF. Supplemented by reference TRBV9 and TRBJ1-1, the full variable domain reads DSGVTQTPKHLITATGQRVTLRCSPRSGDLSVYWYQQSLDQGLQFLIQYYNGEERAKGNILERFSAQQFPDLHSELNLSSLELGDSALYFCASSVGGGIGNTEAFFGQGTRLTVV.

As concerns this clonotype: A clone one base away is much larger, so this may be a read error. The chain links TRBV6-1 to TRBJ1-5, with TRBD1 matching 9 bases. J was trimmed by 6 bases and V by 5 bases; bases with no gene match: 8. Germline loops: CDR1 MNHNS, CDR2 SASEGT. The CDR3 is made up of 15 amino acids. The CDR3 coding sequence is TGTGCCAGCAGTCCACAGGGGGCAAGTAGTCAGCCCCAGCATTTT. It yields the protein CASSPQGASSQPQHF.

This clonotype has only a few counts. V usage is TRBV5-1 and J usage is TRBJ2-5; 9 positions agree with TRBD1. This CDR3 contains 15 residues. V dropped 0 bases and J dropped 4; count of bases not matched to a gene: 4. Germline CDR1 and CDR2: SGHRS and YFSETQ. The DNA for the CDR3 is TGCGCCAGCAGCTTGGCACAGGGGGCTGTAGAGACCCAGTACTTC. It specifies CASSLAQGAVETQYF.

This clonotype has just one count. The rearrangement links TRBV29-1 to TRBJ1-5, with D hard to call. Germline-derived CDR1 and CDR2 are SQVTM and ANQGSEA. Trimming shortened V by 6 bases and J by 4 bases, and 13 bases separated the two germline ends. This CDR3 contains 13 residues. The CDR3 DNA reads TGCAGCGTCCGACCGGGTGTGAATCAGCCCCAGCATTTT. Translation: CSVRPGVNQPQHF.

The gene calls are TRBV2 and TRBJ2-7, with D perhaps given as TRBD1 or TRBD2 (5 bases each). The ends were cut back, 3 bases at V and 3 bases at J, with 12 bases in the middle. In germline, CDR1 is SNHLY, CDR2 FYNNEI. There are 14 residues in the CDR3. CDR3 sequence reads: CASSDRPGGYEQYF. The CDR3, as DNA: TGTGCCAGCAGTGACCGGCCTGGGGGCTACGAGCAGTACTTC.

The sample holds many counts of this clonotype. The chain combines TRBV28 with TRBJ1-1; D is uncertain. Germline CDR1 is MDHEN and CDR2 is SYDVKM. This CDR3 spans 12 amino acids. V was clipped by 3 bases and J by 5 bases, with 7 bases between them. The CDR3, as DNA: TGTGCCAGCAGTTTTTTGTGGACTGAAGCTTTCTTT. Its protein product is CASSFLWTEAFF.

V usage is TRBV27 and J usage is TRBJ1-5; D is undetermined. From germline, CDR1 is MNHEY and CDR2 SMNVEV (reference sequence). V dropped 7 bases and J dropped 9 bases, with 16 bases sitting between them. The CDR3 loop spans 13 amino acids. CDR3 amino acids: CASTTSLGGPQHF. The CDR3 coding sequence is TGTGCCAGCACTACAAGCCTCGGAGGGCCCCAGCATTTT.

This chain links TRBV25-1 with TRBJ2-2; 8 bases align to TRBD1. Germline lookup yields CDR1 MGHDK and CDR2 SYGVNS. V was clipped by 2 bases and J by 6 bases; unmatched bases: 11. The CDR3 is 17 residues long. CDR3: CASSEGSDRVIAGELFF. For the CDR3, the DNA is TGTGCCAGCAGTGAAGGTTCGGACAGGGTCATCGCCGGGGAGCTGTTTTTT.

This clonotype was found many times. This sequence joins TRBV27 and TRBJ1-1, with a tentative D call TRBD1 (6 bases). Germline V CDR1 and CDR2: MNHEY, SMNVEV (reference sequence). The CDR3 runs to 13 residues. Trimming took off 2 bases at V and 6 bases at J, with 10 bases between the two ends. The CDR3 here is CASSLVRGAEAFF. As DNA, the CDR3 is TGTGCCAGCAGTTTAGTCAGGGGAGCTGAAGCTTTCTTT.